This entry features one TCR beta chain sequence. The antigen remains unidentified. An amount of RNA that ranged from roughly 0.5 to 1 ug was reverse transcribed with random hexamers. Across 54 Vbeta and 13 Jbeta, TCR beta CDR3 was amplified with immunoSEQ multiplex PCR. TCRdb reprocessed the immunoSEQ multiplex PCR reads via MiXCR and lists one record per CDR3 protein. The sample lists more than 150,000 distinct CDR3 sequences; roughly 94% were seen once. Both CD4+ and CD8+ T cells were negatively isolated, and TEMRA cells underwent FACS enrichment. The record originates from a study of CD8 T cells in Susac syndrome. Study findings and constraints: Peak Susac CD8+ clonal expansion was seen in TEMRA cells and active patients.

The V end lost 0 bases, the J end lost 6 bases, and 10 bases lay between the germline ends. This CDR3 is built from 13 residues. Germline V gene lookup returns CDR1 GTSNPN and CDR2 SVGIG (reference sequence). This chain connects TRBV30 to TRBJ2-3; no firm D call. The receptor was isolated from a human donor with Susac syndrome. The sample consisted of CD8+ T cells from PBMCs. CDR3 DNA sequence: TGTGCCTGGAGTGTTAGTACCCCGGATACGCAGTATTTT. This encodes CAWSVSTPDTQYF.